The T cell receptor (beta chain) under discussion was sequenced for a study of blood T cell repertoires in COVID-19 (dated by TCRdb to about 2020). Background on the whole study: Samples covering the acute and convalescent phases of COVID-19 were provided by collaborators in the United States, Italy and Spain. The material from the prospective study consisted of cDNA or gDNA derived from T cells, B-cell-depleted T cells, or PBMCs. The dataset comprised deeply sampled blood TCRbeta repertoires from subjects exposed to, actively infected with, or recovered from COVID-19. A freely available public database, intended as a resource for researchers studying the immune response to SARS-CoV-2, is where the repertoires were released. Samples came from the ongoing ImmuneRACE study (first 160 participants) plus 1,254 subjects from 6 global collaborators. A de-identified subject ID, COVID-19 status, age in years and sex were almost always included in the sample metadata. HLA class I and class II types, where available, came from metadata supplied by the sample provider rather than from assay-based typing.

V is shortened by 5 bases, J by 2 bases, and the region joining them spans 14 bases. The CDR3 has 15 amino acids, counting the end cysteine and phenylalanine. Only CDR3 DNA is held: 45 bases, read in frame from base 1. As encoded in the germline V gene, CDR1 is SGHNT while CDR2 is YENEEA. TCRbeta CDR3 regions were amplified from genomic DNA using the immunoSEQ Assay, a bias-controlled multiplex PCR. The original methods were these. Nucleated cell counts per sample were estimated from amplification of reference gene primers within the assay. To quantify the absolute abundance of each unique TCRbeta CDR3 rearrangement, sequence reads were collapsed and filtered. For each sample, productive Simpson clonality was calculated as the square root of Simpson's diversity index over productive rearrangements. TCRdb stores this immuneACCESS table with in-frame sequences only. Part of the clones is absent; in the studies checked, under half of the shortfall reflects unresolved V genes, and no reason is known for the rest. That table furnishes V, J and clone size, whereas the DNA furnished D and trimming. The sample records roughly 77,000 clones, roughly 72% of which are singletons. The top ten hold around 14% of the sample.

As for this clone: The clone's antigen remains unknown. Base qualities are not recorded, but no much larger clone differs from it by a single base.

At one collaborating source in Seattle, patients were enrolled during active infection and were followed longitudinally through the course of disease. Collaborating institutions collected whole blood in K2EDTA tubes following their own protocols. Collaborator samples were shipped for TCRbeta analysis as frozen whole blood, isolated PBMCs, or DNA extracted from either sample type. The paper as a whole reports these results and caveats: Clinical and demographic metadata were provided uncurated, with the amount varying by source and participant.

This receptor was obtained from a man in his 60s with COVID-19, enrolled during active disease. Sequenced material: peripheral blood. The chain uses TRBV11-3 and TRBJ2-3; possibly the D gene is TRBD2, per 5 matching bases. The nucleotides are TGTGCCAGCAGCACTAGTTATTTCTACACAGATACGCAGTATTTT. The translation is CASSTSYFYTDTQYF.